This TCR beta chain was retrieved from a study of PD-L1 blockade in urothelial cancer. Profiling relied on immunoSEQ multiplex PCR, and the TCRdb table lists in-frame clones only, not all of them. The repertoire has more than 90,000 clones, around 87% of them found once; the top ten carry 1.5% to 2%. Germline CDR1 SNHLY, CDR2 FYNNEI. This CDR3 is built from 11 residues. Trimming left V 6 bases short and J 4 bases short, with 7 bases between. As to time point: pretreatment peripheral blood. This clone occurred a few times. The source was PBMCs, collected around atezolizumab (anti-PD-L1) treatment. V is TRBV2 and J is TRBJ2-7; D not resolved. The source of this sequence is a man aged 55 to 70 with urothelial cancer. The CDR3 here is CASRQNYEQYF. The CDR3 DNA reads as TGTGCCAGCAGGCAGAATTACGAGCAGTACTTC.